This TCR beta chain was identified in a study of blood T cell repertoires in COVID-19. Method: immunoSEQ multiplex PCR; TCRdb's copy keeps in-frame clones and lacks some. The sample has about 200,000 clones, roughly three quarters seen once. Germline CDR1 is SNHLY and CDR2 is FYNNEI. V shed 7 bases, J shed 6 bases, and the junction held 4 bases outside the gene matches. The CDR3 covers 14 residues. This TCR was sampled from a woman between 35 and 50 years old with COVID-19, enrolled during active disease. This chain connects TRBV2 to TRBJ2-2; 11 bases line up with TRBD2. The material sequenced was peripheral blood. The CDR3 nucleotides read TGTGCCAGCAAACAACTAGCGGGAGCCGGGGAGCTGTTTTTT. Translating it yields CASKQLAGAGELFF.